This paragraph covers one TCR beta chain sequence. The entry originates in a study of human T cells and chemical hapten exposure. The library tagged each cDNA molecule with unique molecular identifiers. Using its own MiXCR run on the RACE reads, TCRdb lists one record per CDR3 protein. The sample consists of approximately 400,000 distinct CDR3 sequences, approximately 5% of them appearing once. Time point indicated: pre-sensitization, week 0. Treatment in this sample: therapeutic diphenylcyclopropenone sensitization with weekly scalp DPC. CDR3 length equals 16 residues. Germline CDR1 and CDR2: SGHAT and FQNNGV. Losses at the gene ends were 1 base for V and 4 bases for J; bases not matched to a gene: 7.

This specimen was whole blood, taken in connection with sensitization to the hapten diphenylcyclopropenone (DPC). The TCR sequence derives from a woman between 50 and 59 years old with alopecia areata. Some clones in this sample may be carry-over from other donors' samples. This chain links TRBV11-2 with TRBJ2-3, with 8 bases aligning to TRBD1. CDR3 DNA sequence: TGTGCCAGCAGCTTAGGTCAGACAGGGGCTTCAGATACGCAGTATTTT. Protein product: CASSLGQTGASDTQYF.